The entry that follows covers one T cell receptor (beta chain) sequence. Its antigen is undetermined. These data belong to a study of T cell responses to AZD1222 COVID-19 vaccine. Study results and limitations: A mostly white British donor set with more females was recruited, and clonal diversity was possibly underestimated.

The CDR3 consists of 14 residues. The germline V gene encodes CDR1 LGHNA and CDR2 YNFKEQ. Trimming stripped 0 bases from V and 12 bases from J, with 15 bases between. The assay was immunoSEQ multiplex PCR, and TCRdb's table has in-frame clones only and misses some. The profile shows 150,000 to 200,000 clones, 80% to 95% of them singletons. The starting material was peripheral blood, obtained 28 days after the second AZD1222 dose. The TCR was taken from an adult who received the AZD1222 COVID-19 vaccine. J is TRBJ1-5 and V is TRBV4-2; a weak D match, TRBD1 (6 bases). The DNA of the CDR3 is TGTGCCAGCAGCCAAGATGGATCACAGGGCCACCAGCATTTT. Protein product: CASSQDGSQGHQHF.